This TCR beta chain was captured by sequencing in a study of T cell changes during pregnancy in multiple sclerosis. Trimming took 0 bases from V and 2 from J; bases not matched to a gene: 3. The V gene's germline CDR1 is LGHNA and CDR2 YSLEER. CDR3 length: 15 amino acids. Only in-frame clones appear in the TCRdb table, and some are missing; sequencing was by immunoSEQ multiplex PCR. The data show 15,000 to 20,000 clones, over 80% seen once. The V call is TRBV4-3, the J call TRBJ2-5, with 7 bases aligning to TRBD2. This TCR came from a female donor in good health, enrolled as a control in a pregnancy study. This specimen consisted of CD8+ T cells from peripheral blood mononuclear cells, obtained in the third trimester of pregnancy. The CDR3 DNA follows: TGCGCCAGCAGCCAAGATGGGAGGGAACAAGAGACCCAGTACTTC. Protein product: CASSQDGREQETQYF.